The 14 T cell receptor beta chains listed next were all sequenced from one sample in a study of blood T cell repertoires in COVID-19. Profiling relied on immunoSEQ multiplex PCR, and the TCRdb table lists in-frame clones only, not all of them. The sample lists under 95,000 clones, 91% seen once, with about 2.5% in the top ten. The material sequenced was peripheral blood. The source of these receptors is a man aged 50 to 60 with COVID-19, enrolled during active disease.

CDR3 region: CASSGGQGAYGYTF. In nucleotides, the CDR3 is TGTGCCAGCAGCGGGGGACAGGGGGCCTATGGCTACACCTTC. The V and J genes are TRBV14 and TRBJ1-2, with TRBD1 matching 12 bases. V lost 5 bases and J lost 4; bases outside the gene matches: 2. Germline V gene lookup returns CDR1 SGHDN and CDR2 FVKESK. The CDR3 is 14 amino acids. Filled out from reference TRBV14 and TRBJ1-2, the complete variable domain reads EAGVTQFPSHSVIEKGQTVTLRCDPISGHDNLYWYRRVMGKEIKFLLHFVKESKQDESGMPNNRFLAERTGGTYSTLKVQPAELEDSGVYFCASSGGQGAYGYTFGSGTRLTVV.

The rearrangement joins TRBV7-9 to TRBJ2-2, with D unclear. The germline CDR1 and CDR2 sequences are SEHNR and FQNEAQ (reference sequence). The CDR3 sequence is 14 residues long. With 1 base removed from V and 6 bases from J, the gap between germline ends came to 9 bases. As DNA, the CDR3 is TGTGCCAGCAGCTTAGTGACTGTCCCCGGGGAGCTGTTTTTT. It codes for CASSLVTVPGELFF.

The V call is TRBV25-1, the J call TRBJ1-2; D possibly corresponds to TRBD1 (5 bases). Germline V CDR1 and CDR2: MGHDK, SYGVNS. This CDR3 comprises 14 residues. Deletions cut 4 bases from V and 1 base from J, with 10 bases between. CDR3 in amino acids: CASSGGGDNYGYTF. CDR3 DNA sequence: TGTGCCAGCAGTGGGGGCGGGGATAACTATGGCTACACCTTC.

This chain uses TRBV6-1 with TRBJ2-1; 7 bases map to TRBD1. The V and J ends lost 1 base and 6 bases, in that order; junction bases with no gene match: 9. This CDR3 has 16 residues. In germline, CDR1 is MNHNS, CDR2 SASEGT. The CDR3 is CASSEVMTGSSNEQFF. The CDR3 bases are TGTGCCAGCAGTGAAGTAATGACAGGGAGCTCCAATGAGCAGTTCTTC.

This clone was seen only once. The chain combines TRBV5-4 with TRBJ1-2; TRBD1 is a possible D gene (6 bases). Looked up from germline, CDR1 is SGHNT and CDR2 is YYREEE (reference sequence). This CDR3 comprises 14 residues. Trimming left V 0 bases short and J 3 bases short, with 9 bases between. CDR3 loop: CASSLGGRDYGYTF. The CDR3 DNA sequence: TGTGCCAGCAGCTTGGGGGGGCGCGACTATGGCTACACCTTC.

The chain links TRBV2 to TRBJ2-7; D is possibly TRBD1 (6 bases). Trimming shortened V by 5 bases and J by 3 bases, and 14 bases separated the two germline ends. The germline CDR1 and CDR2 sequences are SNHLY and FYNNEI. This CDR3 contains 14 residues. In DNA form, the CDR3 reads TGTGCCAGCAGTCAGGACAGCAACAGCTACGAGCAGTACTTC. Translation gives CASSQDSNSYEQYF.

This clone has only one observation. This chain links TRBV6-5 with TRBJ1-2, with D perhaps TRBD1 (5 bases). The V and J ends lost 8 bases and 3 bases respectively, with 13 bases between them. Germline CDR1 reads MNHEY; CDR2 reads SVGAGI. The CDR3 runs to 13 residues. As DNA, the CDR3 is TGTGCCAGCGAAACTCCAGGGCACTATGGCTACACCTTC. The encoded protein is CASETPGHYGYTF.

This sequence joins TRBV7-8 and TRBJ2-7, with a tentative D call TRBD2 (6 bases). The germline CDR1 and CDR2 sequences are SGHVS and FQNEAQ. The CDR3 totals 14 residues. V shed 5 bases and J shed 3 bases, with 14 bases lying between them. CDR3: CASSGRTTLYEQYF. The CDR3 DNA follows: TGTGCCAGCAGCGGGAGGACTACCCTCTACGAGCAGTACTTC.

The gene calls are TRBV9 and TRBJ2-5; TRBD2 is a possible D gene (7 bases). Germline loops: CDR1 SGDLS, CDR2 YYNGEE. This CDR3 contains 16 residues. Deletions cut 2 bases from V and 4 bases from J, with 18 bases between. CDR3 coding DNA: TGTGCCAGCAGCGTTCACACTGGGGGGGCTGGAGAGACCCAGTACTTC. Protein: CASSVHTGGAGETQYF.

The chain is built from TRBV6-2 or TRBV6-3 and TRBJ2-6; D possibly corresponds to TRBD1 (5 bases). Germline V CDR1 and CDR2: MNHEY, SVGEGT. The V end lost 3 bases, the J end lost 0 bases, and 18 bases lay between the germline ends. CDR3 length: 19 residues. As DNA, the CDR3 is TGTGCCAGCAGTTATCCAAGGTCAGGGCCAACCTCTGGGGCCAACGTCCTGACTTTC. This encodes CASSYPRSGPTSGANVLTF.

The V call is TRBV2, the J call TRBJ1-6, with D possibly TRBD1 on 6 matching bases. V was shortened by 3 bases and J by 0 bases, with 15 bases between the two germline ends. This CDR3 spans 18 amino acids. Per the germline V gene, CDR1 is SNHLY and CDR2 is FYNNEI. CDR3 nucleotide sequence: TGTGCCAGCAGTGACGGGACACCCAGTAGCTCCTATAATTCACCCCTCCACTTT. Protein sequence: CASSDGTPSSSYNSPLHF. Drawing the rest from reference TRBV2 and TRBJ1-6, the complete variable domain is EPEVTQTPSHQVTQMGQEVILRCVPISNHLYFYWYRQILGQKVEFLVSFYNNEISEKSEIFDDQFSVERPDGSNFTLKIRSTKLEDSAMYFCASSDGTPSSSYNSPLHFGNGTRLTVT.

The chain couples TRBV10-3 to TRBJ1-5; no firm D call. The CDR3 totals 14 residues. V lost 1 base and J 0 bases, leaving 4 bases between the germline ends. Germline assignment: CDR1 ENHRY and CDR2 SYGVKD. CDR3 DNA sequence: TGTGCCATCAGTGAGTACGGTAGCAATCAGCCCCAGCATTTT. Protein: CAISEYGSNQPQHF.

The V gene is TRBV9, the J gene TRBJ2-7; D not resolved. CDR3 length: 12 amino acids. Trimming removed 3 bases from V and 2 bases from J, with 6 bases in between. Germline V gene data show CDR1 as SGDLS and CDR2 as YYNGEE. CDR3 nucleotide sequence: TGTGCCAGCAGCGCCTCTACCTACGAGCAGTACTTC. This gives the protein CASSASTYEQYF.

This chain joins TRBV7-3 and TRBJ2-1; 8 nucleotides align to TRBD2. Germline CDR1 reads SGHTA; CDR2 reads FQGTGA. After removal of 5 bases from V and 0 bases from J, the junction contained 0 bases not matched to a gene. The CDR3 is made up of 14 amino acids. This CDR3 is CASSSGSSYNEQFF. The DNA for the CDR3 is TGTGCCAGCAGCAGCGGGAGCTCCTACAATGAGCAGTTCTTC.